These 17 T cell receptor beta chains came from one sample sequenced in a study of identical twins. One entry per CDR3 protein results from TCRdb running MiXCR on the 5' RACE reads. Here the sample spans 1.5 million to 2 million distinct CDR3 sequences, roughly a third being singletons. Sample: cord blood. These receptor sequences come from a newborn girl in good health.

This clonotype was seen only a few times. The chain recombines TRBV29-1 with TRBJ2-7; D not resolved. There are 13 residues in the CDR3. Germline CDR1 reads SQVTM; CDR2 reads ANQGSEA. Deletions cut 2 bases from V and 2 bases from J, with 10 bases between. The CDR3 protein is CSVEIRATYEQYF. The CDR3 bases are TGCAGCGTTGAAATCCGAGCGACCTACGAGCAGTACTTC.

V usage is TRBV5-1 and J usage is TRBJ2-3; 7 nucleotides agree with TRBD2. The J segment lost 2 bases and the V segment lost 1 base, leaving 7 bases of the junction unmatched. Germline V gene sequence: CDR1 SGHRS, CDR2 YFSETQ. CDR3 size: 16 residues. The CDR3 is CASSLSGADPTDTQYF. In nucleotides, the CDR3 is TGCGCCAGCAGCTTGAGCGGGGCTGATCCCACAGATACGCAGTATTTT.

This clonotype was counted a single time. This rearrangement joins TRBV19 to TRBJ2-3; no clear D. The germline V and J ends were trimmed by 3 bases and 2 bases, with 9 bases remaining between them. CDR1 is LNHDA, CDR2 SQIVND, per germline (reference sequence). The CDR3 has 14 residues. The CDR3 sequence: CASSIFQVTDTQYF. CDR3 in DNA: TGTGCCAGTAGTATTTTTCAGGTCACAGATACGCAGTATTTT. Based on the CDR3 plus reference TRBV19 and TRBJ2-3, the full variable domain is DGGITQSPKYLFRKEGQNVTLSCEQNLNHDAMYWYRQDPGQGLRLIYYSQIVNDFQKGDIAEGYSVSREKKESFPLTVTSAQKNPTAFYLCASSIFQVTDTQYFGPGTRLTVL.

J is TRBJ2-1 and V is TRBV7-2; possible D gene TRBD2, 6 bases. The germline CDR1 and CDR2 sequences are SGHTA and FQGNSA. This CDR3 comprises 16 residues. Trimming removed 5 bases at V and 0 bases at J, with 14 bases between. The CDR3, as DNA: TGTGCCAGCAGCGATCGTGGGGGGAGCTCCTACAATGAGCAGTTCTTC. Residues: CASSDRGGSSYNEQFF.

The genes are TRBV30 and TRBJ1-2, with D unresolved. Trimming took off 0 bases at V and 4 bases at J, with 15 bases between the two ends. CDR1 GTSNPN and CDR2 SVGIG come from the germline V gene (reference sequence). The CDR3 is 15 residues long. The CDR3 DNA reads as TGTGCCTGGAGTGTAATCTCCTCCCGGGGCTATGGCTACACCTTC. This sequence encodes CAWSVISSRGYGYTF.

The CDR3 DNA reads as TGTGCCAGCAGCTTAGACCAGGGATCCACAGATACGCAGTATTTT. This sequence encodes CASSLDQGSTDTQYF. The chain carries TRBV7-9 and TRBJ2-3, with D maybe TRBD1 (5 bases). CDR1 SEHNR and CDR2 FQNEAQ come from the germline V gene (reference sequence). Trimming cost V 1 base and J 2 bases, with 10 bases left between them. CDR3 length: 15 residues.

V gene TRBV10-3 combines with J gene TRBJ1-4, with D possibly TRBD1 on 6 matching bases. CDR3 length: 14 residues. Trimming cost V 6 bases and J 7 bases, with 15 bases left between them. Germline CDR1 and CDR2: ENHRY and SYGVKD. The CDR3 loop reads CAISPTGRGEKLFF. CDR3 nucleotides: TGTGCCATCAGCCCAACAGGGCGGGGTGAAAAACTGTTTTTT.

This chain joins TRBV7-8 and TRBJ2-1, with TRBD2 matching over 8 bases. V trimming: 6 bases; J trimming: 5 bases; junction bases outside the gene matches: 9. The length of the CDR3 is 15 residues. Germline CDR1 is SGHVS and CDR2 is FQNEAQ. The CDR3 sequence: CASSFPGGLDNEQFF. CDR3 nucleotide sequence: TGTGCCAGCAGTTTCCCGGGGGGGCTGGACAATGAGCAGTTCTTC.

A word on this clonotype: One end of the junction fails to match germline, which may point to a read error. This chain joins TRBV13 and TRBJ2-3; no definite D call. Germline CDR1 reads PRHDT; CDR2 reads FYEKMQ (reference sequence). This CDR3 contains 14 residues. This chain's CDR3 is CTSSLASATDTQYF. The CDR3 coding sequence is TGTACCAGCAGCTTGGCTAGTGCAACAGATACGCAGTATTTT.

This clonotype was seen ten or more times. The V call is TRBV3-1, the J call TRBJ1-5, with unresolved D. The CDR3 is 12 residues long. Trimming cost V 1 base and J 5 bases, with 3 bases left between them. Germline lookup yields CDR1 LGHDT and CDR2 YNNKEL (reference sequence). CDR3 sequence reads: CASSQGHQPQHF. In DNA, the CDR3 is TGTGCCAGCAGCCAAGGTCATCAGCCCCAGCATTTT.

This chain connects TRBV10-3 to TRBJ2-1; 16 bases map to TRBD2. This CDR3 is built from 18 residues. Unmatched junction bases numbered 12, after V lost 10 bases and J lost 3 bases. Germline values: CDR1 ENHRY, CDR2 SYGVKD. The CDR3 bases are TGTGCCACCCGAAAGGGACTAGCGGGGGGGACAAACTACAATGAGCAGTTCTTC. It yields the protein CATRKGLAGGTNYNEQFF.

The CDR3 loop is CASSDGTSFEQFF. The DNA for the CDR3 is TGTGCCAGCAGTGATGGGACTAGCTTTGAGCAGTTCTTC. The V and J genes are TRBV25-1 and TRBJ2-1; TRBD2 matches 9 bases. CDR1 and CDR2 (germline): MGHDK, SYGVNS. Trimming took 3 bases from V and 9 from J; bases not matched to a gene: 3. The CDR3 loop spans 13 amino acids. Looking up the rest from reference TRBV25-1 and TRBJ2-1 gives the full variable domain: EADIYQTPRYLVIGTGKKITLECSQTMGHDKMYWYQQDPGMELHLIHYSYGVNSTEKGDLSSESTVSRIRTEHFPLTLESARPSHTSQYLCASSDGTSFEQFFGPGTRLTVL.

This rearrangement joins TRBV5-1 to TRBJ2-1; the D is unclear. V lost 1 base and J lost 5, with 13 bases in between. Germline CDR1 is SGHRS and CDR2 is YFSETQ. This CDR3 contains 15 residues. The CDR3 DNA is TGCGCCAGCAGCTTGTTCTCCCCCTTGAACAATGAGCAGTTCTTC. Translation gives CASSLFSPLNNEQFF.

The J gene is TRBJ2-7, the V gene TRBV4-2; a weak D match, TRBD2 (5 bases). This CDR3 is 15 amino acids long. V lost 1 base to trimming and J lost 7 bases, with 17 bases between them. Germline-derived CDR1 and CDR2 are LGHNA and YNFKEQ. DNA of the CDR3: TGTGCCAGCAGCCAAGGGGAACTAGACATGGGGGAGCAGTACTTC. Its translation is CASSQGELDMGEQYF.

The chain uses TRBV6-1 and TRBJ1-6; 7 nucleotides align to TRBD1. Germline V CDR1 and CDR2: MNHNS, SASEGT. The CDR3 has 17 residues. V lost 0 bases, J lost 8 bases, and 10 bases stayed unmatched. CDR3 in amino acids: CASSEAGSRQGHSPLHF. The CDR3 region has the DNA TGTGCCAGCAGTGAAGCGGGTTCCCGACAGGGACATTCACCCCTCCACTTT.

J is TRBJ2-2 and V is TRBV2; weak D call: TRBD2 (6 bases). The CDR3 has 14 residues. Between the trimmed V and J ends, which lost 7 bases and 5 bases, there was a span of 14 bases. The germline V gene has CDR1 SNHLY and CDR2 FYNNEI. CDR3 bases: TGTGCCAGCATGGCGGGACTTTCTACCGGGGAGCTGTTTTTT. It is translated as CASMAGLSTGELFF.

V usage is TRBV4-2 and J usage is TRBJ2-3; 7 bases line up with TRBD2. The junction had 8 bases not matched to a gene; V was cut back by 4 bases and J by 4 bases. Germline-derived CDR1 and CDR2 are LGHNA and YNFKEQ. The CDR3 consists of 15 residues. CDR3 DNA: TGTGCCAGCAGCCGCGCCATGGGGGGGGCAGATACGCAGTATTTT. Residues: CASSRAMGGADTQYF.